These 26 T cell receptor beta chains originate from one sample sequenced in a study of cytomegalovirus exposure and HLA in healthy donors. Primers for the PCR totalled 60 Vbeta and 13 Jbeta. Profiling relied on immunoSEQ multiplex PCR, and the TCRdb table lists in-frame clones only, not all of them. The sample includes 150,000 or so clones, approximately 84% of them seen just once. Source material: PBMCs. The receptor set was obtained from a woman in her fifties or sixties in good health and CMV-seropositive.

The chain employs TRBV6-1 and TRBJ2-5; TRBD2 matches at 8 bases. The CDR3 covers 15 residues. Germline lookup yields CDR1 MNHNS and CDR2 SASEGT. Losses at the gene ends were 3 bases for V and 5 bases for J; bases not matched to a gene: 8. Here the CDR3 DNA reads TGTGCCAGCAGTGAGAGGGTAGCGGGGCTGGAGACCCAGTACTTC. Translated, it gives CASSERVAGLETQYF.

Of note for this clone: At one boundary the junction diverges from the germline segment, which might be a read error. The J gene is TRBJ2-1, the V gene TRBV4-2; TRBD2 might be the D (5 bases). The CDR3 extends over 12 amino acids. Looked up from germline, CDR1 is LGHNA and CDR2 is YNFKEQ. The CDR3 loop is CASSQEDSDGVF. Written as DNA, the CDR3 is TGTGCCAGCAGCCAAGAGGACTCGGATGGGGTCTTC.

The rearrangement joins TRBV30 to TRBJ2-5, with TRBD2 as a possible D gene (7 bases). The V gene's germline CDR1 is GTSNPN and CDR2 SVGIG (reference sequence). There are 13 residues in the CDR3. Trimming shortened V by 7 bases and J by 4 bases, and 16 bases separated the two germline ends. The DNA for the CDR3 is TGTGCCTTCACCGCGGGGGCCGGAGAGACCCAGTACTTC. Its translation: CAFTAGAGETQYF. The full variable domain, with the rest looked up from reference TRBV30 and TRBJ2-5, is SQTIHQWPATLVQPVGSPLSLECTVEGTSNPNLYWYRQAAGRGLQLLFYSVGIGQISSEVPQNLSASRPQDRQFILSSKKLLLSDSGFYLCAFTAGAGETQYFGPGTRLLVL.

The chain is built from TRBV7-2 and TRBJ1-1; 10 nucleotides align to TRBD1. CDR1 is SGHTA, CDR2 FQGNSA, per germline. Losses at the gene ends were 5 bases for V and 10 bases for J; bases not matched to a gene: 4. The CDR3 has 12 amino acids. In DNA, the CDR3 is TGTGCCAGCAGCAGGGACAGGGGTGTAGCTTTCTTT. The encoded protein is CASSRDRGVAFF.

The chain recombines TRBV2 with TRBJ2-5; TRBD1 might be the D (6 bases). CDR1 and CDR2 from the germline V gene are SNHLY and FYNNEI. The ends were cut back, 3 bases at V and 2 bases at J, with 10 bases in the middle. CDR3 size: 14 residues. The CDR3 is CASSDRGRQETQYF. CDR3 nucleotide sequence: TGTGCCAGCAGTGACAGGGGTCGACAAGAGACCCAGTACTTC.

This sequence joins TRBV19 and TRBJ1-4; TRBD1 matches 9 bases. CDR3 length: 15 amino acids. Germline V lookup: CDR1 LNHDA, CDR2 SQIVND (reference sequence). J was trimmed by 8 bases and V by 2 bases; bases with no gene match: 6. The CDR3 sequence: CASSIIRTGVEKLFF. CDR3 nucleotides: TGTGCCAGTAGTATAATTCGGACAGGGGTAGAAAAACTGTTTTTT.

This clone was seen once. This sequence joins TRBV30 and TRBJ2-1; 11 nucleotides line up with TRBD2. The CDR3 loop spans 16 amino acids. After removal of 0 bases from V and 4 bases from J, the junction contained 5 bases not matched to a gene. CDR1 is GTSNPN and CDR2 is SVGIG in the germline V gene (reference sequence). The CDR3 bases are TGTGCCTGGAGTGTGATAGCGGGGGGGCCATACAATGAGCAGTTCTTC. It specifies CAWSVIAGGPYNEQFF.

This clone was seen a single time. CDR3 amino acids: CASSRSWELTEAFF. In DNA, the CDR3 is TGTGCCAGCAGCCGAAGTTGGGAGCTCACTGAAGCTTTCTTT. The chain recombines TRBV7-9 with TRBJ1-1, with D uncertain. Germline V gene lookup returns CDR1 SEHNR and CDR2 FQNEAQ (reference sequence). The V end lost 5 bases, the J end lost 4 bases, and 14 bases lay between the germline ends. The CDR3 is made up of 14 amino acids.

The chain links TRBV7-9 to TRBJ2-3; D is undetermined. The V end lost 1 base, the J end lost 5 bases, and 10 bases lay between the germline ends. The CDR3 totals 14 residues. Germline CDR1 is SEHNR and CDR2 is FQNEAQ (reference sequence). CDR3 sequence: CASSLDRSVDTQYF. The CDR3 DNA reads TGTGCCAGCAGCTTAGACCGGTCGGTAGATACGCAGTATTTT. The full variable domain, rest sourced from reference TRBV7-9 and TRBJ2-3, is DTGVSQNPRHKITKRGQNVTFRCDPISEHNRLYWYRQTLGQGPEFLTYFQNEAQLEKSRLLSDRFSAERPKGSFSTLEIQRTEQGDSAMYLCASSLDRSVDTQYFGPGTRLTVL.

This clone was detected only a few times. For the CDR3, the DNA is TGTGCCTGGAACTCCGGGACTAGCATTTGGGAGCAGTTCTTC. Translating it yields CAWNSGTSIWEQFF. The rearrangement links TRBV30 to TRBJ2-1; 9 bases are a match to TRBD2. Germline V gene lookup returns CDR1 GTSNPN and CDR2 SVGIG (reference sequence). The V gene end was trimmed by 4 bases and the J gene end by 10 bases; junction bases not matched to a gene: 11. The CDR3 length is 14 residues.

The chain joins TRBV16 to TRBJ1-2, with D maybe TRBD1 (6 bases). CDR1 and CDR2 (germline): KGHSY, FQNENV. The V end was cut by 0 bases, the J end by 5 bases, with 13 bases between. The CDR3 runs 15 residues. As DNA, the CDR3 is TGTGCCAGCAGCCAATCGCCCCCGGGGACATATGGCTACACCTTC. Its protein product is CASSQSPPGTYGYTF. Drawing the rest from reference TRBV16 and TRBJ1-2, the complete variable domain is GEEVAQTPKHLVRGEGQKAKLYCAPIKGHSYVFWYQQVLKNEFKFLISFQNENVFDETGMPKERFSAKCLPNSPCSLEIQATKLEDSAVYFCASSQSPPGTYGYTFGSGTRLTVV.

The chain employs TRBV7-2 and TRBJ1-1, with D perhaps matching TRBD1 (5 bases). CDR1 is SGHTA and CDR2 is FQGNSA in the germline V gene. The germline V and J ends were trimmed by 5 bases and 5 bases, with 12 bases remaining between them. This CDR3 has 13 amino acids. For the CDR3, the DNA is TGTGCCAGCAGCCCTCGTAGGGGTACTGAAGCTTTCTTT. The encoded protein is CASSPRRGTEAFF.

The chain combines TRBV6-4 with TRBJ1-1; weak D call: TRBD1 (6 bases). The V gene's germline CDR1 is MRHNA and CDR2 SNTAGT. This CDR3 has 14 residues. V gave up 9 bases and J gave up 4 bases, with 18 bases separating them. The CDR3 DNA is TGTGCCAGTAGGGAACTACAGGGAAGCACTGAAGCTTTCTTT. It encodes CASRELQGSTEAFF.

The chain links TRBV20-1 to TRBJ2-7; no clear D gene. V was clipped by 4 bases and J by 3 bases, with 7 bases between them. The CDR3 extends over 11 amino acids. CDR1 is DFQATT and CDR2 is SNEGSKA in the germline V gene (reference sequence). Written as DNA, the CDR3 is TGCAGTGCTATTTGGAGCTACGAGCAGTACTTC. It codes for CSAIWSYEQYF.

The CDR3 here is CASSLFTSGPYF. Here the CDR3 DNA reads TGTGCCAGCAGCCTCTTTACTAGCGGGCCGTACTTC. This chain links TRBV7-2 with TRBJ2-7, with 9 bases lining up with TRBD2. The CDR3 contains 12 residues. The ends lost 5 bases at V and 12 bases at J; junction bases unmatched: 8. Germline CDR1 SGHTA, CDR2 FQGNSA.

This sequence joins TRBV5-4 and TRBJ2-1; D uncertain. There are 16 residues in the CDR3. Trimming removed 0 bases from V and 6 bases from J, with 16 bases in between. CDR1 is SGHNT and CDR2 is YYREEE in the germline V gene (reference sequence). CDR3 in DNA: TGTGCCAGCAGCTTGGAGGAGACCCCGGCCCCCAATGAGCAGTTCTTC. Amino acids: CASSLEETPAPNEQFF. The full variable domain, its missing parts supplied by reference TRBV5-4 and TRBJ2-1, is ETGVTQSPTHLIKTRGQQVTLRCSSQSGHNTVSWYQQALGQGPQFIFQYYREEENGRGNFPPRFSGLQFPNYSSELNVNALELDDSALYLCASSLEETPAPNEQFFGPGTRLTVL.

The chain combines TRBV6-4 with TRBJ2-1; 11 bases line up with TRBD2. The germline V gene has CDR1 MRHNA and CDR2 SNTAGT. This CDR3 is built from 16 residues. Trimming at V came to 2 bases and at J to 8 bases, leaving 8 bases not matched to a gene. CDR3 bases: TGTGCCAGCAGTGACGACCCTAGCGGGAGGACCGATGAGCAGTTCTTC. This translates into CASSDDPSGRTDEQFF.

This clone was recorded a few times. V gene TRBV15 combines with J gene TRBJ1-5, with 9 bases matching TRBD1. With V trimmed by 2 bases and J by 7 bases, 6 bases remained unmatched. This CDR3 is 15 amino acids long. Germline values: CDR1 LNHNV, CDR2 YYDKDF (reference sequence). This CDR3 reads CATSRQTGGGQPQHF. CDR3 coding DNA: TGTGCCACCAGCAGACAGACAGGGGGAGGACAGCCCCAGCATTTT.

The V and J genes are TRBV19 and TRBJ2-2; 7 nucleotides agree with TRBD1. Trimming at V came to 4 bases and at J to 6 bases, leaving 5 bases not matched to a gene. CDR3 size: 14 residues. Germline CDR1 reads LNHDA; CDR2 reads SQIVND (reference sequence). CDR3 bases: TGTGCCAGTAGTAGGGTTGACAGGGCCGGGGAGCTGTTTTTT. Its protein is CASSRVDRAGELFF.

Ten or more counts support this clone. This rearrangement joins TRBV29-1 to TRBJ1-2, with a tentative D call TRBD1 (6 bases). V lost 0 bases and J 3 bases, leaving 11 bases between the germline ends. The germline V gene encodes CDR1 SQVTM and CDR2 ANQGSEA. This CDR3 has 14 residues. The CDR3 coding sequence is TGCAGCGTTGAAGAGACCCGGACAGACTATGGCTACACCTTC. It codes for CSVEETRTDYGYTF.

The table lists this clone with a count of one. The gene calls are TRBV18 and TRBJ1-4; D perhaps matches TRBD1 (6 bases). CDR3 length: 15 amino acids. V shed 6 bases and J shed 8 bases, with 19 bases lying between them. The germline CDR1 and CDR2 sequences are KGHSH and LQKENI. The CDR3 sequence is CASSPRTVLGEKLFF. The CDR3 DNA reads TGTGCCAGCTCTCCCCGGACAGTTCTAGGGGAAAAACTGTTTTTT. The variable domain in full, completed from reference TRBV18 and TRBJ1-4, reads NAGVMQNPRHLVRRRGQEARLRCSPMKGHSHVYWYRQLPEEGLKFMVYLQKENIIDESGMPKERFSAEFPKEGPSILRIQQVVRGDSAAYFCASSPRTVLGEKLFFGSGTQLSVL.

The chain couples TRBV9 to TRBJ1-1, with 9 positions matching TRBD1. V was clipped by 0 bases and J by 7 bases; unmatched bases: 4. There are 14 residues in the CDR3. Germline CDR1 is SGDLS and CDR2 is YYNGEE. This CDR3 is CASSVDGQGREAFF. The CDR3 nucleotides are TGTGCCAGCAGCGTAGACGGACAGGGGCGTGAAGCTTTCTTT.

The table lists this clone with a few counts. CDR3 loop: CASSLFGDGEKLFF. In nucleotides, the CDR3 is TGTGCCAGCAGCTTGTTCGGCGACGGGGAAAAACTGTTTTTT. This rearrangement joins TRBV5-4 to TRBJ1-4; unclear D gene. From germline, CDR1 is SGHNT and CDR2 YYREEE (reference sequence). The CDR3 length is 14 residues. V shed 1 base and J shed 8 bases, with 12 bases lying between them.

This chain links TRBV19 with TRBJ2-2; a possible D gene is TRBD2 (5 bases). The CDR3 has 14 amino acids. V was trimmed by 1 base and J by 5 bases, leaving 8 bases between them. CDR1 LNHDA and CDR2 SQIVND come from the germline V gene (reference sequence). The CDR3 DNA reads as TGTGCCAGTAGTATAGTCGGGGTTACCGGGGAGCTGTTTTTT. It translates to CASSIVGVTGELFF.

The V call is TRBV19, the J call TRBJ2-7, with 7 positions matching TRBD2. Trimming took 5 bases from V and 2 from J; bases not matched to a gene: 6. The CDR3 sequence is 14 residues long. CDR1 is LNHDA, CDR2 SQIVND, per germline (reference sequence). The CDR3, as DNA: TGTGCCAGTAGTCCAGGACTAGGCGCCTACGAGCAGTACTTC. Translation gives CASSPGLGAYEQYF.

The rearrangement joins TRBV27 to TRBJ1-1, with TRBD1 matching 7 bases. With V trimmed by 5 bases and J by 5 bases, 8 bases remained unmatched. This CDR3 contains 14 residues. The V gene's germline CDR1 is MNHEY and CDR2 SMNVEV (reference sequence). The CDR3 DNA is TGTGCCAGCAGTAGAGCGACAGGGTGGACTGAAGCTTTCTTT. Its protein product is CASSRATGWTEAFF.